This T cell receptor (beta chain) comes out of a study of blood T cells in healthy people across ages. Trimming at V came to 4 bases and at J to 1 base, leaving 14 bases not matched to a gene. Per germline, CDR1 SGHRS and CDR2 YFSETQ. The CDR3 spans 17 residues. Findings and limits, study-wide: No conclusive comparison of naive versus antigen-experienced cells was possible with unsorted PBMCs.

Concerning this clonotype: Its antigen is not known.

Then a second PCR, running about 7 to 11 cycles, was carried out with a sample-barcoded 5' primer and a J-beta primer mix. Via MiXCR, TCRdb re-called the 5' RACE reads, giving one row per CDR3 protein. The sample includes about 720,000 distinct CDR3 sequences, around 25% seen only once; the top ten take 3% to 4.5%. This sample also appeared in a second study, on T cells of mothers and their children. That paper notes: Whether related or unrelated, pairs show similar shaping of TCR recombination output by thymic selection.

The specimen sequenced was blood. The receptor was derived from a boy younger than 18 in good health. The gene calls are TRBV5-1 and TRBJ2-7, with TRBD1 matching over 7 bases. The CDR3 here is CASSPAKGDSPSYEQYF. The CDR3 DNA reads TGCGCCAGCAGCCCTGCCAAGGGGGACAGCCCATCCTACGAGCAGTACTTC.